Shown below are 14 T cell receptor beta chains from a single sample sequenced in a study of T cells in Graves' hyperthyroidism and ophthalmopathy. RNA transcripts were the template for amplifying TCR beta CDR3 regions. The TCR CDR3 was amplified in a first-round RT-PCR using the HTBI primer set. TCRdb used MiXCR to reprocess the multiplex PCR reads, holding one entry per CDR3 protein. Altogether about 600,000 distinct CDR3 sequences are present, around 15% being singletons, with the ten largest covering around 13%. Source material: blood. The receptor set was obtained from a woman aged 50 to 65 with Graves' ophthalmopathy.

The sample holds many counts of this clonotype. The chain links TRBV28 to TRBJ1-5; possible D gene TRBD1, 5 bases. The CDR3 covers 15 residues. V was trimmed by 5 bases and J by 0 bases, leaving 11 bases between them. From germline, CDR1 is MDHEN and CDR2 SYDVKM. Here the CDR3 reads CASSVYRTSNQPQHF. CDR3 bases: TGTGCCAGCAGTGTTTACAGGACTAGCAATCAGCCCCAGCATTTT.

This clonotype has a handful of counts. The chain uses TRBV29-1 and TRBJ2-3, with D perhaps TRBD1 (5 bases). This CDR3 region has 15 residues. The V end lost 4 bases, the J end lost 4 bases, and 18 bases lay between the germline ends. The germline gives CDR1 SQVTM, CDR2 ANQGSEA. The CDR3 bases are TGCAGCGTTGGGGTGACACGGAAAGGGGCAGATACGCAGTATTTT. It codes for CSVGVTRKGADTQYF.

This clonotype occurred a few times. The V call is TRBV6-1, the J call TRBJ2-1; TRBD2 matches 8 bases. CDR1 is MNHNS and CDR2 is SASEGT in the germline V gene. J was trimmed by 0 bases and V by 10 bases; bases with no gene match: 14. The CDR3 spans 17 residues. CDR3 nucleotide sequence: TGTGCCACCCGTAGAGCGGGAGCCCTGAGCTCCTACAATGAGCAGTTCTTC. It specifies CATRRAGALSSYNEQFF.

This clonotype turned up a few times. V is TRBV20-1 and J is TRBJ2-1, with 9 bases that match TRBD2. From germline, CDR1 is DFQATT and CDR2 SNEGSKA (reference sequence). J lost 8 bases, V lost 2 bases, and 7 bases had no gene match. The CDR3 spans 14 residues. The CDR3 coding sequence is TGCAGTGCTAGACTCTGGACTAGCGTCGATGAGCAGTTCTTC. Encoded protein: CSARLWTSVDEQFF.

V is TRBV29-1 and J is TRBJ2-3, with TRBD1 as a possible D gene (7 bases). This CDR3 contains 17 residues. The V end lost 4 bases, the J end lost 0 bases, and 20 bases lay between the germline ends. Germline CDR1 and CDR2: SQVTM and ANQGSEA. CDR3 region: CSVVWARRGQSTDTQYF. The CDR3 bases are TGCAGCGTTGTCTGGGCCCGGAGGGGGCAAAGCACAGATACGCAGTATTTT.

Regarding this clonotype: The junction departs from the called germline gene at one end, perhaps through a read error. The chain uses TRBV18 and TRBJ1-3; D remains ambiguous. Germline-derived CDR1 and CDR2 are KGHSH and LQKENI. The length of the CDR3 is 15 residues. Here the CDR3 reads CTSSPYTSSGNTIYF. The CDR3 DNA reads TGTACCAGCTCACCTTACACGAGCTCTGGAAACACCATATATTTT.

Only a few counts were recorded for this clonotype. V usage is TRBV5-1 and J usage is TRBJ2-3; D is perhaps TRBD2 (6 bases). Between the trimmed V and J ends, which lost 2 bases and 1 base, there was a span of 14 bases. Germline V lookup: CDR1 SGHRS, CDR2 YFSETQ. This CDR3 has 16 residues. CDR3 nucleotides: TGCGCCAGCAGCTTCGGGACTCGGGGAGGCACAGATACGCAGTATTTT. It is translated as CASSFGTRGGTDTQYF.

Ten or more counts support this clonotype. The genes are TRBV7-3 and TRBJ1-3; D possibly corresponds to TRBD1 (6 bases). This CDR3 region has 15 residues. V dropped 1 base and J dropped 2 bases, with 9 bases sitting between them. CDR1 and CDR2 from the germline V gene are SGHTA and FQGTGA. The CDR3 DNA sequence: TGTGCCAGCAGCTTAAGAGGGGGGGCTGGAAACACCATATATTTT. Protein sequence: CASSLRGGAGNTIYF.

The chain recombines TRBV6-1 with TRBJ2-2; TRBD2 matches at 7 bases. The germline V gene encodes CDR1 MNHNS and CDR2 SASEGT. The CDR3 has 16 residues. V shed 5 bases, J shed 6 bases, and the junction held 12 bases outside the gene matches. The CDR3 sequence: CASSYPPSGVPGELFF. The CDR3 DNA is TGTGCCAGCAGTTATCCCCCTAGCGGAGTCCCCGGGGAGCTGTTTTTT.

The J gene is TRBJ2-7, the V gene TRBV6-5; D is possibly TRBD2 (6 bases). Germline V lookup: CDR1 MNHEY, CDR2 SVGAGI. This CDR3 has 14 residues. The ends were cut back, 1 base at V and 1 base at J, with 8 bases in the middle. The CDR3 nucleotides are TGTGCCAGCAGTTACTACGGGGGATCCTACGAGCAGTACTTC. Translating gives CASSYYGGSYEQYF.

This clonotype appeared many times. CDR3: CASSTGTSGTGELFF. In nucleotides, the CDR3 is TGTGCCAGCAGCACAGGGACTAGCGGGACCGGGGAGCTGTTTTTT. V gene TRBV7-3 combines with J gene TRBJ2-2, with TRBD2 matching 12 bases. This CDR3 has 15 amino acids. Germline V gene sequence: CDR1 SGHTA, CDR2 FQGTGA. V gave up 5 bases and J gave up 5 bases; unmatched junction bases: 3. The full variable domain, rest sourced from reference TRBV7-3 and TRBJ2-2, is GAGVSQTPSNKVTEKGKYVELRCDPISGHTALYWYRQSLGQGPEFLIYFQGTGAADDSGLPNDRFFAVRPEGSVSTLKIQRTERGDSAVYLCASSTGTSGTGELFFGEGSRLTVL.

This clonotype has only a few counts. The CDR3 DNA reads TGTGCCAGCAGCCCCAAGACAGGGGGCTCCTACAATGAGCAGTTCTTC. Translating it yields CASSPKTGGSYNEQFF. The V and J genes are TRBV9 and TRBJ2-1, with TRBD1 identical over 9 bases. The trim removed 4 bases at V and 0 bases at J, leaving 5 bases unmatched. Germline CDR1 reads SGDLS; CDR2 reads YYNGEE. The CDR3 length is 16 residues.

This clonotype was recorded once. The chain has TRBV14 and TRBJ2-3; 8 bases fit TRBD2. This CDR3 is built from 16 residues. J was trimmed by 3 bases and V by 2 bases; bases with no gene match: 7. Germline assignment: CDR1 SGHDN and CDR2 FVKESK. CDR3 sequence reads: CASSQSSGTLTDTQYF. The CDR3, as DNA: TGTGCCAGCAGCCAAAGTAGCGGGACTTTAACAGATACGCAGTATTTT.

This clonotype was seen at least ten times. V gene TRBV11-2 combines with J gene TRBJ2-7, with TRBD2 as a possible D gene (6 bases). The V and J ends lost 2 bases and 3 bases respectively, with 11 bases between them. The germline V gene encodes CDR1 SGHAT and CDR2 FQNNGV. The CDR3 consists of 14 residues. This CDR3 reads CASSLSGDGYEQYF. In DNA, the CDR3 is TGTGCCAGCAGCTTATCGGGGGATGGCTACGAGCAGTACTTC. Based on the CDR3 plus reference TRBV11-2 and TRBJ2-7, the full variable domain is EAGVAQSPRYKIIEKRQSVAFWCNPISGHATLYWYQQILGQGPKLLIQFQNNGVVDDSQLPKDRFSAERLKGVDSTLKIQPAKLEDSAVYLCASSLSGDGYEQYFGPGTRLTVT.